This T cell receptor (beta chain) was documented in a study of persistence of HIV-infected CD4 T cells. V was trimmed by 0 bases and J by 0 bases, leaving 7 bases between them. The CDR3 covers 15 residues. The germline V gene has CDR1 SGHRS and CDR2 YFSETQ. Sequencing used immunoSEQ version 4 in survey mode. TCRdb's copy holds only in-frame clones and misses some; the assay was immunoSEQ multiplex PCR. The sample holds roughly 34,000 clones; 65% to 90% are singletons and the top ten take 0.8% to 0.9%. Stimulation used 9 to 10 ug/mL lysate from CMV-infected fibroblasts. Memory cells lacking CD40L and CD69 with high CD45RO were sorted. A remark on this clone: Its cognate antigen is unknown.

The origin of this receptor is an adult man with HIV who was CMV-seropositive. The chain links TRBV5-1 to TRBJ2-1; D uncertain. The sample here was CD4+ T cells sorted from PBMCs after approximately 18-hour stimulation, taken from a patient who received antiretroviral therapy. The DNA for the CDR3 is TGCGCCAGCAGCTTGGTTGGGGACTCCTACAATGAGCAGTTCTTC. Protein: CASSLVGDSYNEQFF.